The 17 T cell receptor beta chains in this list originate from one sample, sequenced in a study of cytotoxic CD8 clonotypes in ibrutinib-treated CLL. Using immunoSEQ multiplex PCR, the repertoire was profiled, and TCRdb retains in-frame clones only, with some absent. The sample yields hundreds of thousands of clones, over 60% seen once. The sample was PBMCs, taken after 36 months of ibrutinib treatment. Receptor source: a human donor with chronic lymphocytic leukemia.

For the CDR3, the DNA is TGTGCCAGCAGCTCGGTTTTCTTCTCTTCACCCCTCCACTTT. It codes for CASSSVFFSSPLHF. This rearrangement joins TRBV7-2 to TRBJ1-6; D call uncertain. This CDR3 region has 14 residues. CDR1 is SGHTA, CDR2 FQGNSA, per germline. V lost 4 bases, J lost 9 bases, and 13 bases lay in between. Supplemented by reference TRBV7-2 and TRBJ1-6, the full variable domain reads GAGVSQSPSNKVTEKGKDVELRCDPISGHTALYWYRQSLGQGLEFLIYFQGNSAPDKSGLPSDRFSAERTGGSVSTLTIQRTQQEDSAVYLCASSSVFFSSPLHFGNGTRLTVT.

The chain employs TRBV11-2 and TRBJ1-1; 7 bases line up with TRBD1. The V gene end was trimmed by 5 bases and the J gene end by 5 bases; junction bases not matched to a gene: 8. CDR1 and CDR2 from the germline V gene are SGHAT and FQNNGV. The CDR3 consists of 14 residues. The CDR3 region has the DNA TGTGCCAGCAGCCGACCCACAGGGGTTACTGAAGCTTTCTTT. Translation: CASSRPTGVTEAFF.

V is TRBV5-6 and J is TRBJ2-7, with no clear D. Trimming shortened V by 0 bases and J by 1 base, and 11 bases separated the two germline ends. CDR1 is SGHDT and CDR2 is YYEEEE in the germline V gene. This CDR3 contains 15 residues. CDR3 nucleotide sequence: TGTGCCAGCAGCTTGGACTATAGCCGTTCCTACGAGCAGTACTTC. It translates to CASSLDYSRSYEQYF.

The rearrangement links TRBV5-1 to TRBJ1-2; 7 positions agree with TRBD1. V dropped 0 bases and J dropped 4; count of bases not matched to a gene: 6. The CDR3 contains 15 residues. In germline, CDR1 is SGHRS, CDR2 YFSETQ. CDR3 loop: CASSLAGTDSYGYTF. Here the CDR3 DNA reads TGCGCCAGCAGCTTGGCCGGGACAGACAGCTATGGCTACACCTTC.

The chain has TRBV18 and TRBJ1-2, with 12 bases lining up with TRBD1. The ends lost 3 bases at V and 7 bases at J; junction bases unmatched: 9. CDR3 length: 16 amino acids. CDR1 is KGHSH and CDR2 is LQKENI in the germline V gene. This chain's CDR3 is CASSPLPGQGAGGYTF. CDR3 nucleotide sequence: TGTGCCAGCTCACCGTTGCCGGGACAGGGGGCAGGTGGCTACACCTTC.

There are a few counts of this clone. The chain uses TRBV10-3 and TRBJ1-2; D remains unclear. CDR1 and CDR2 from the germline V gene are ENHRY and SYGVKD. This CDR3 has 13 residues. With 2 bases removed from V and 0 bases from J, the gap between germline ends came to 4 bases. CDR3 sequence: CAISEQANYGYTF. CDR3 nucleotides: TGTGCCATCAGTGAGCAGGCTAACTATGGCTACACCTTC.

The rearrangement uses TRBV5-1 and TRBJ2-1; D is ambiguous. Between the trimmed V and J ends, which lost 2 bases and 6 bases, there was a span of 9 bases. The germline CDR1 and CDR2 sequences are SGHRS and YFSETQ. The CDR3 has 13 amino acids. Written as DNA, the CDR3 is TGCGCCAGCAGCTTAAATATCTTCAATGAGCAGTTCTTC. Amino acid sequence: CASSLNIFNEQFF.

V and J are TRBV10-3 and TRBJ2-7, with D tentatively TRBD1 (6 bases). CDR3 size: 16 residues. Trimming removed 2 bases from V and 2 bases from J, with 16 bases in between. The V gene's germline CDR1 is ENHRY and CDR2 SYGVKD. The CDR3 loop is CAISEPTGRAPYEQYF. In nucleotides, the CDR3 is TGTGCCATCAGTGAGCCTACAGGGCGGGCGCCCTACGAGCAGTACTTC.

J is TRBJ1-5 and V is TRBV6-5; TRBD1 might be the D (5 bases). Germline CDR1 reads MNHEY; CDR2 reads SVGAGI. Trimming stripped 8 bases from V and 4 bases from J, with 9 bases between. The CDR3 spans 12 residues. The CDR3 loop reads CASQGENQPQHF. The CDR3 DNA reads TGTGCCAGCCAGGGAGAAAATCAGCCCCAGCATTTT.

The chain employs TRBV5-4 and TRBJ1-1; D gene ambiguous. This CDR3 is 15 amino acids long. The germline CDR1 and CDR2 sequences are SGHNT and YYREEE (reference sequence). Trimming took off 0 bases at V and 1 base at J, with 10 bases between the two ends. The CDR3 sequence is CASSLVYGQNTEAFF. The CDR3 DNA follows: TGTGCCAGCAGCTTGGTGTACGGGCAGAACACTGAAGCTTTCTTT.

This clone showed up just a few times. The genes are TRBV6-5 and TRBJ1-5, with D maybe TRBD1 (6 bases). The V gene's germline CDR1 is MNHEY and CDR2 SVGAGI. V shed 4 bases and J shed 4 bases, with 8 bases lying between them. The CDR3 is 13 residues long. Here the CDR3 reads CASSSTGNQPQHF. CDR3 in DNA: TGTGCCAGCAGTTCTACAGGGAATCAGCCCCAGCATTTT.

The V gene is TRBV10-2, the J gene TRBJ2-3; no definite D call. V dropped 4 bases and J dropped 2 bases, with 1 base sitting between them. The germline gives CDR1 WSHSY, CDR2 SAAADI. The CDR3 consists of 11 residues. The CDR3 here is CASSATDTQYF. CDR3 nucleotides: TGCGCCAGCAGTGCCACAGATACGCAGTATTTT.

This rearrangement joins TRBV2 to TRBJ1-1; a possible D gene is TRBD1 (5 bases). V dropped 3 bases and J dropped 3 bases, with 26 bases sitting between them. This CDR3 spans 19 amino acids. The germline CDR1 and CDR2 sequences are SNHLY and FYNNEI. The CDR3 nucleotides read TGTGCCAGCAGTGACATCGTGGGACTGGGGTGGCTCTTAGACACTGAAGCTTTCTTT. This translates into CASSDIVGLGWLLDTEAFF.

The DNA of the CDR3 is TGTGCCAGCAGCCAGGTGCGGCCAGCGCGGCCCACCGGGGAGCTGTTTTTT. It specifies CASSQVRPARPTGELFF. This chain uses TRBV14 with TRBJ2-2; no firm D call. Germline-derived CDR1 and CDR2 are SGHDN and FVKESK. V dropped 3 bases and J dropped 4 bases, with 18 bases sitting between them. This CDR3 is built from 17 residues.

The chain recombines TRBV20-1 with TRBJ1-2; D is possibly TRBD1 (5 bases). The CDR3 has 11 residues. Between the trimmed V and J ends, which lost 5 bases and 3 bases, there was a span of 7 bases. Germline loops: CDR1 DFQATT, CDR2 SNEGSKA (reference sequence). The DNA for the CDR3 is TGCAGTGCTGTAGGGGACTATGGCTACACCTTC. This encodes CSAVGDYGYTF.

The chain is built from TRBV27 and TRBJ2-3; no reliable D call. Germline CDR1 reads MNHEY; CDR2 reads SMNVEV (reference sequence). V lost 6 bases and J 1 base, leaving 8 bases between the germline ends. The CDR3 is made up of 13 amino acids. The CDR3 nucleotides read TGTGCCAGCAGCCCGCACGGCACAGATACGCAGTATTTT. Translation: CASSPHGTDTQYF.

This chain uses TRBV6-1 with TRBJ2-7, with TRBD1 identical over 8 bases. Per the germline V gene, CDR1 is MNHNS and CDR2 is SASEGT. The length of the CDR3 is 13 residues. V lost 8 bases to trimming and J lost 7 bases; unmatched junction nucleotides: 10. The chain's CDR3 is CASAPDREREQYF. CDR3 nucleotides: TGTGCCAGCGCCCCGGACAGGGAACGGGAGCAGTACTTC.